The 20 T cell receptor beta chains below were found in one sample sequenced in a study of T cells after yellow fever vaccination. Each CDR3 protein is one row after TCRdb ran MiXCR on the 5' RACE reads. The sample contains about 550,000 distinct CDR3 sequences, approximately 21% of which appear only once. This material consisted of PBMCs, taken 15 days after the yellow fever booster vaccination. These receptors were collected from a man in his thirties or forties who received the YFV17D yellow fever vaccine.

In this sample, this clonotype turned up a few times. The V call is TRBV14, the J call TRBJ2-1, with a possible D match to TRBD2 (6 bases). Trimming removed 1 base at V and 10 bases at J, with 17 bases between. This CDR3 is built from 15 residues. CDR1 SGHDN and CDR2 FVKESK come from the germline V gene. The CDR3 spells CASSQGGTGIVEQFF. For the CDR3, the DNA is TGTGCCAGCAGCCAAGGAGGGACTGGGATTGTCGAGCAGTTCTTC.

In its sample, this clonotype was seen many times. The chain carries TRBV15 and TRBJ2-3; 9 bases are shared with TRBD2. CDR1 LNHNV and CDR2 YYDKDF come from the germline V gene (reference sequence). This CDR3 is 16 amino acids long. The V gene end was trimmed by 3 bases and the J gene end by 1 base; junction bases not matched to a gene: 5. CDR3 residues: CATSSKIAGGTDTQYF. The DNA of the CDR3 is TGTGCCACCAGCAGCAAGATAGCGGGGGGCACAGATACGCAGTATTTT.

The chain is built from TRBV7-9 and TRBJ2-7; D could derive from TRBD1 or TRBD2 (5 bases each). V lost 5 bases and J lost 2, with 16 bases in between. Germline CDR1 is SEHNR and CDR2 is FQNEAQ (reference sequence). This CDR3 comprises 15 residues. This chain's CDR3 is CASSPNRGLAYEQYF. The CDR3 nucleotides are TGTGCCAGCAGCCCGAACCGGGGCCTCGCCTACGAGCAGTACTTC. The full variable domain, completed using reference TRBV7-9 and TRBJ2-7, is DTGVSQNPRHKITKRGQNVTFRCDPISEHNRLYWYRQTLGQGPEFLTYFQNEAQLEKSRLLSDRFSAERPKGSFSTLEIQRTEQGDSAMYLCASSPNRGLAYEQYFGPGTRLTVT.

CDR3 sequence (DNA): TGTGCCACCAGCAGAGGTGGGGTAGCAGCCTACGAGCAGTACTTC. Its protein product is CATSRGGVAAYEQYF. The V and J genes are TRBV15 and TRBJ2-7; D is unresolved. The CDR3 is made up of 15 amino acids. V lost 1 base and J 2 bases, leaving 12 bases between the germline ends. CDR1 is LNHNV, CDR2 YYDKDF, per germline (reference sequence).

The sample holds one count of this clonotype. The chain couples TRBV5-1 to TRBJ2-5; 7 nucleotides line up with TRBD2. J lost 2 bases, V lost 3 bases, and 4 bases had no gene match. This CDR3 comprises 14 residues. In germline, CDR1 is SGHRS, CDR2 YFSETQ. The CDR3 coding sequence is TGCGCCAGCAGCTCGGGACTAAAACAAGAGACCCAGTACTTC. Amino acids: CASSSGLKQETQYF.

CDR3: CASSVRGSRTDTQYF. Here the CDR3 DNA reads TGTGCCAGCAGTGTACGGGGGAGTAGGACAGATACGCAGTATTTT. The chain recombines TRBV6-4 with TRBJ2-3; tentatively, D is TRBD2 (6 bases). Germline V lookup: CDR1 MRHNA, CDR2 SNTAGT. Trimming took off 4 bases at V and 3 bases at J, with 14 bases between the two ends. The length of the CDR3 is 15 residues.

This clonotype was picked up a small number of times. The chain carries TRBV15 and TRBJ2-1; TRBD2 might be the D (6 bases). Germline CDR1 and CDR2: LNHNV and YYDKDF (reference sequence). V lost 4 bases to trimming and J lost 6 bases, with 10 bases between them. There are 13 residues in the CDR3. The chain's CDR3 is CATSKDYRNEQFF. CDR3 sequence (DNA): TGTGCCACCAGCAAGGACTACCGCAATGAGCAGTTCTTC.

This clonotype was counted only a few times. The chain carries TRBV20-1 and TRBJ1-1; maybe TRBD1 (5 bases). In germline, CDR1 is DFQATT, CDR2 SNEGSKA (reference sequence). The CDR3 is 16 residues long. V gave up 0 bases and J gave up 3 bases, with 17 bases separating them. The CDR3 sequence is CSARDATRAGDTEAFF. CDR3 bases: TGCAGTGCTAGAGACGCTACGCGGGCGGGGGACACTGAAGCTTTCTTT.

The CDR3 nucleotides read TGTGCCAGCAGCGTAGATTGGAGCTATGGCTACACCTTC. Protein sequence: CASSVDWSYGYTF. The chain recombines TRBV9 with TRBJ1-2; unclear D gene. There are 13 residues in the CDR3. CDR1 is SGDLS and CDR2 is YYNGEE in the germline V gene. V was pared by 0 bases and J by 4 bases, with 7 bases between. Based on the CDR3 plus reference TRBV9 and TRBJ1-2, the full variable domain is DSGVTQTPKHLITATGQRVTLRCSPRSGDLSVYWYQQSLDQGLQFLIQYYNGEERAKGNILERFSAQQFPDLHSELNLSSLELGDSALYFCASSVDWSYGYTFGSGTRLTVV.

The rearrangement uses TRBV5-1 and TRBJ2-7; 8 bases agree with TRBD1. The CDR3 length is 14 residues. V shed 3 bases, J shed 6 bases, and the junction held 8 bases outside the gene matches. Germline V gene lookup returns CDR1 SGHRS and CDR2 YFSETQ. DNA for the CDR3: TGCGCCAGCAGCTGGACTGACAGGGGTGGCGAGCAGTACTTC. Translated: CASSWTDRGGEQYF.

The CDR3 is CASSRTSGSPYEQYF. CDR3 coding DNA: TGTGCCAGTAGCCGGACTAGCGGGAGTCCATACGAGCAGTACTTC. The chain recombines TRBV19 with TRBJ2-7; TRBD2 matches 13 bases. In germline, CDR1 is LNHDA, CDR2 SQIVND (reference sequence). Germline trimming cut 6 bases from V and 4 bases from J; bases unmatched to any gene: 6. This CDR3 contains 15 residues.

This clonotype showed up just a few times. The chain has TRBV9 and TRBJ2-7; D tentatively fits TRBD1 or TRBD2 (5 bases each). Trimming left V 3 bases short and J 2 bases short, with 18 bases between. The germline V gene encodes CDR1 SGDLS and CDR2 YYNGEE. The CDR3 covers 16 residues. CDR3 nucleotide sequence: TGTGCCAGCAGCGAGGGACCGAGAGTTGCGACCTACGAGCAGTACTTC. Translation gives CASSEGPRVATYEQYF.

V gene TRBV29-1 combines with J gene TRBJ2-1; 11 bases agree with TRBD2. Germline V gene data show CDR1 as SQVTM and CDR2 as ANQGSEA. The CDR3 has 14 amino acids. Trimming removed 6 bases from V and 10 bases from J; junction bases left unmatched: 11. The DNA for the CDR3 is TGCAGCGTCCTCAGGACGACTAGCGGGACCGAGCAGTTCTTC. It yields the protein CSVLRTTSGTEQFF.

The rearrangement links TRBV5-1 to TRBJ2-3, with unresolved D. Germline assignment: CDR1 SGHRS and CDR2 YFSETQ. V lost 0 bases to trimming and J lost 6 bases, with 8 bases between them. CDR3 length equals 13 residues. This CDR3 reads CASSLEVDDTQYF. In DNA, the CDR3 is TGCGCCAGCAGCTTGGAGGTGGATGATACGCAGTATTTT. Looking up the rest from reference TRBV5-1 and TRBJ2-3 gives the full variable domain: KAGVTQTPRYLIKTRGQQVTLSCSPISGHRSVSWYQQTPGQGLQFLFEYFSETQRNKGNFPGRFSGRQFSNSRSEMNVSTLELGDSALYLCASSLEVDDTQYFGPGTRLTVL.

The chain employs TRBV7-8 and TRBJ2-1, with D possibly being TRBD1 or TRBD2 (5 bases each). V was cut by 5 bases and J by 4 bases, with 21 bases left in between. Germline V CDR1 and CDR2: SGHVS, FQNEAQ. The CDR3 consists of 17 residues. The CDR3 DNA reads TGTGCCAGCAGCCAGGGACGTGGCCCCAACACTTACAATGAGCAGTTCTTC. Amino acids: CASSQGRGPNTYNEQFF.

The V and J genes are TRBV7-9 and TRBJ2-3; unclear D gene. Germline V lookup: CDR1 SEHNR, CDR2 FQNEAQ (reference sequence). V was pared by 1 base and J by 3 bases, with 8 bases between. The CDR3 spans 14 residues. The CDR3 DNA sequence: TGTGCCAGCAGCTTAGAAGGTTGGACAGATACGCAGTATTTT. It codes for CASSLEGWTDTQYF.

This clonotype was observed a few times. The rearrangement uses TRBV7-9 and TRBJ2-3; D might be TRBD2 (6 bases). Germline CDR1 is SEHNR and CDR2 is FQNEAQ (reference sequence). This CDR3 has 15 residues. The V and J ends lost 2 bases and 1 base respectively, with 10 bases between them. CDR3: CASSLKRVGTDTQYF. The CDR3 nucleotides are TGTGCCAGCAGCTTAAAGCGGGTTGGCACAGATACGCAGTATTTT. The full variable domain, with the rest looked up from reference TRBV7-9 and TRBJ2-3, is DTGVSQNPRHKITKRGQNVTFRCDPISEHNRLYWYRQTLGQGPEFLTYFQNEAQLEKSRLLSDRFSAERPKGSFSTLEIQRTEQGDSAMYLCASSLKRVGTDTQYFGPGTRLTVL.

This clonotype has a handful of counts. This rearrangement joins TRBV9 to TRBJ2-1; D call uncertain. The length of the CDR3 is 13 residues. The V gene lost 3 bases and the J gene lost 9 bases, with 13 bases spanning the gap. Germline V CDR1 and CDR2: SGDLS, YYNGEE. This CDR3 reads CASSAPSLGEQFF. DNA for the CDR3: TGTGCCAGCAGCGCACCATCCCTAGGTGAGCAGTTCTTC.

The CDR3 coding sequence is TGTGCCACCGGGACTAGCGGGAACGAGCAGTACTTC. Translating gives CATGTSGNEQYF. J is TRBJ2-7 and V is TRBV10-3; 13 positions agree with TRBD2. V shed 10 bases, J shed 5 bases, and the junction held 2 bases outside the gene matches. Germline CDR1 reads ENHRY; CDR2 reads SYGVKD. The CDR3 has 12 amino acids.

This clonotype was found many times. The rearrangement uses TRBV7-2 and TRBJ2-1; D gene ambiguous. Germline lookup yields CDR1 SGHTA and CDR2 FQGNSA. The CDR3 extends over 12 amino acids. The V end was cut by 5 bases, the J end by 4 bases, with 6 bases between. For the CDR3, the DNA is TGTGCCAGCAGCCCCAATTACAATGAGCAGTTCTTC. Encoded protein: CASSPNYNEQFF.